This entry lists 31 T cell receptor beta chains sequenced from one sample in a study of cytomegalovirus exposure and HLA in healthy donors. The PCR used 60 Vbeta and 13 Jbeta primers. The data were produced by immunoSEQ multiplex PCR, yet TCRdb's version contains in-frame clones alone and is incomplete. The sample contains 100,000 to 150,000 clones, 80% of which appear only once. The specimen sequenced was PBMCs. The source of these receptors is a man aged 40-50 years in good health and CMV-seronegative.

This chain connects TRBV28 to TRBJ2-7, with D perhaps TRBD1 (5 bases). The V end was cut by 5 bases, the J end by 9 bases, with 20 bases between. CDR3 length: 14 amino acids. Germline values: CDR1 MDHEN, CDR2 SYDVKM. The CDR3 nucleotides read TGTGCCAGCAGTCTCGCGGACATTAGGTCTGCGCAGTACTTC. Its translation: CASSLADIRSAQYF.

The J gene is TRBJ2-7, the V gene TRBV13; D possibly corresponds to TRBD2 (6 bases). Per germline, CDR1 PRHDT and CDR2 FYEKMQ (reference sequence). The germline V and J ends were trimmed by 5 bases and 1 base, with 12 bases remaining between them. The CDR3 is made up of 14 amino acids. Here the CDR3 reads CASSPGDGSYEQYF. In DNA, the CDR3 is TGTGCCAGCAGCCCGGGGGACGGATCCTACGAGCAGTACTTC.

The chain uses TRBV13 and TRBJ1-1; 7 nucleotides line up with TRBD1. The CDR3 sequence is 14 residues long. With V trimmed by 6 bases and J by 6 bases, 10 bases remained unmatched. Germline V gene lookup returns CDR1 PRHDT and CDR2 FYEKMQ (reference sequence). The CDR3 DNA reads TGTGCCAGCAGACCTAACCTAGGACAGGCTGAAGCTTTCTTT. Protein sequence: CASRPNLGQAEAFF.

The rearrangement uses TRBV5-4 and TRBJ1-1, with 7 positions matching TRBD1. With 4 bases clipped from V and 4 bases from J, the junction kept 7 bases outside the gene matches. Germline V gene sequence: CDR1 SGHNT, CDR2 YYREEE (reference sequence). The CDR3 spans 14 residues. The CDR3 nucleotides read TGTGCCAGCAGCCAGGGGGTGTCCAGCACTGAAGCTTTCTTT. This gives the protein CASSQGVSSTEAFF.

The chain combines TRBV5-1 with TRBJ2-2; 11 bases are a match to TRBD1. Germline V gene sequence: CDR1 SGHRS, CDR2 YFSETQ. CDR3 length: 16 residues. J gave up 4 bases and V 2 bases, and 4 bases lay outside the gene matches. CDR3 bases: TGCGCCAGCAGCTTCCCCGGGACAGGGGGCACCGGGGAGCTGTTTTTT. Encoded protein: CASSFPGTGGTGELFF. Filled out from reference TRBV5-1 and TRBJ2-2, the complete variable domain reads KAGVTQTPRYLIKTRGQQVTLSCSPISGHRSVSWYQQTPGQGLQFLFEYFSETQRNKGNFPGRFSGRQFSNSRSEMNVSTLELGDSALYLCASSFPGTGGTGELFFGEGSRLTVL.

This clone was detected only once. V and J are TRBV6-5 and TRBJ2-5; tentative D call: TRBD1 (6 bases). V shed 6 bases and J shed 1 base, with 15 bases lying between them. Germline V gene data show CDR1 as MNHEY and CDR2 as SVGAGI. The CDR3 has 15 amino acids. The CDR3 reads CASSPSTGGQETQYF. CDR3 DNA sequence: TGTGCCAGCAGCCCCTCGACAGGTGGCCAAGAGACCCAGTACTTC.

In DNA form, the CDR3 reads TGTGCCAGCTCACCACCGAATCTAGCATCCTACGAGCAGTACTTC. Translation: CASSPPNLASYEQYF. The rearrangement joins TRBV18 to TRBJ2-7, with D maybe TRBD2 (5 bases). The CDR3 loop spans 15 amino acids. Germline V CDR1 and CDR2: KGHSH, LQKENI. The germline V and J ends were trimmed by 0 bases and 1 base, with 10 bases remaining between them. Variable domain in full (rest from reference TRBV18 and TRBJ2-7): NAGVMQNPRHLVRRRGQEARLRCSPMKGHSHVYWYRQLPEEGLKFMVYLQKENIIDESGMPKERFSAEFPKEGPSILRIQQVVRGDSAAYFCASSPPNLASYEQYFGPGTRLTVT.

The gene calls are TRBV18 and TRBJ1-1, with 9 bases that match TRBD1. CDR1 and CDR2 from the germline V gene are KGHSH and LQKENI. Trimming at V came to 3 bases and at J to 8 bases, leaving 13 bases not matched to a gene. The CDR3 contains 16 residues. CDR3 in DNA: TGTGCCAGCTCACCCAACCCGACAGGGGGAGGGTCCGAAGCTTTCTTT. Translated, it gives CASSPNPTGGGSEAFF.

This chain links TRBV29-1 with TRBJ2-7; TRBD2 aligns across 11 bases. In germline, CDR1 is SQVTM, CDR2 ANQGSEA. The CDR3 length is 12 residues. V lost 5 bases and J lost 7; bases outside the gene matches: 4. CDR3 protein: CSVQGLADEQYF. The CDR3 nucleotides are TGCAGCGTTCAGGGACTAGCGGATGAGCAGTACTTC.

The chain is built from TRBV9 and TRBJ2-1, with D maybe TRBD2 (5 bases). The CDR3 runs to 15 residues. V was clipped by 5 bases and J by 0 bases, with 12 bases between them. From germline, CDR1 is SGDLS and CDR2 YYNGEE. As DNA, the CDR3 is TGTGCCAGCAGAAATCGGGGATTCTCCTACAATGAGCAGTTCTTC. Protein product: CASRNRGFSYNEQFF.

J is TRBJ2-4 and V is TRBV5-1; TRBD1 matches at 10 bases. The CDR3 sequence is 13 residues long. Unmatched junction bases numbered 8, after V lost 7 bases and J lost 10 bases. Germline V gene lookup returns CDR1 SGHRS and CDR2 YFSETQ. DNA of the CDR3: TGCGCCAGCTCTTCAGGGACAGGGGTTATTCAGTACTTC. It is translated as CASSSGTGVIQYF.

J is TRBJ2-7 and V is TRBV27, with 13 positions matching TRBD2. CDR1 and CDR2 from the germline V gene are MNHEY and SMNVEV (reference sequence). The CDR3 contains 14 residues. Trimming cost V 4 bases and J 6 bases; bases outside gene matches: 3. DNA for the CDR3: TGTGCCAGCAGTTGGACTAGCGGGAGAAGCGAGCAGTACTTC. Residues: CASSWTSGRSEQYF.

This clone was recorded a few times. The chain combines TRBV5-6 with TRBJ1-2; no reliable D call. Germline V gene data show CDR1 as SGHDT and CDR2 as YYEEEE. This CDR3 has 12 residues. Trimming cost V 0 bases and J 11 bases, with 11 bases left between them. Here the CDR3 DNA reads TGTGCCAGCAGCTTGGAAGAGGGTGGTTACACCTTC. It yields the protein CASSLEEGGYTF.

The chain is built from TRBV10-3 and TRBJ1-5; tentatively, D is TRBD1 (6 bases). The CDR3 length is 16 residues. Germline loops: CDR1 ENHRY, CDR2 SYGVKD. Trimming removed 0 bases from V and 0 bases from J, with 9 bases in between. The CDR3 protein is CAISESRTVSNQPQHF. The CDR3 nucleotides are TGTGCCATCAGTGAGTCGCGGACAGTTAGCAATCAGCCCCAGCATTTT.

V is TRBV6-1 and J is TRBJ1-5; 8 bases are shared with TRBD1. This CDR3 region has 14 residues. Germline values: CDR1 MNHNS, CDR2 SASEGT. V gave up 0 bases and J gave up 5 bases; unmatched junction bases: 0. The CDR3 loop is CASSEARGHQPQHF. The CDR3 DNA follows: TGTGCCAGCAGTGAAGCCAGGGGGCATCAGCCCCAGCATTTT.

This chain uses TRBV29-1 with TRBJ1-3, with D hard to call. Germline V gene data show CDR1 as SQVTM and CDR2 as ANQGSEA. The CDR3 contains 11 residues. Trimming removed 7 bases from V and 11 bases from J, with 15 bases in between. The CDR3 reads CSALSEGPIYF. CDR3 in DNA: TGCAGCGCCCTGAGTGAGGGCCCCATATATTTT.

The V gene is TRBV5-5, the J gene TRBJ2-2; D uncertain. V lost 2 bases, J lost 3 bases, and 2 bases lay in between. The CDR3 is 12 residues long. Per the germline V gene, CDR1 is SGHKS and CDR2 is YYEKEE (reference sequence). This chain's CDR3 is CASSFDTGELFF. The DNA of the CDR3 is TGTGCCAGCAGCTTCGACACCGGGGAGCTGTTTTTT.

V and J are TRBV9 and TRBJ1-2, with 7 bases that match TRBD1. The J segment lost 10 bases and the V segment lost 0 bases, leaving 9 bases of the junction unmatched. The CDR3 has 14 amino acids. Germline V gene lookup returns CDR1 SGDLS and CDR2 YYNGEE. DNA of the CDR3: TGTGCCAGCAGCGTAGGAGGGACAGAAGTACTCTACACCTTC. The encoded protein is CASSVGGTEVLYTF. The whole variable domain, filled in from reference TRBV9 and TRBJ1-2, reads DSGVTQTPKHLITATGQRVTLRCSPRSGDLSVYWYQQSLDQGLQFLIQYYNGEERAKGNILERFSAQQFPDLHSELNLSSLELGDSALYFCASSVGGTEVLYTFGSGTRLTVV.

This clone was observed a handful of times. Here the CDR3 reads CASSEGHLNFNSPLHF. The CDR3 coding sequence is TGTGCCAGCAGTGAAGGACACCTAAATTTCAATTCACCCCTCCACTTT. The rearrangement uses TRBV6-1 and TRBJ1-6; no definite D call. The CDR3 totals 16 residues. CDR1 MNHNS and CDR2 SASEGT come from the germline V gene. Between the trimmed V and J ends, which lost 1 base and 7 bases, there was a span of 14 bases.

A word on this clone: This CDR3 is also generated by other DNA sequences in the sample. The rearrangement links TRBV5-1 to TRBJ2-2; 7 bases are a match to TRBD2. This CDR3 has 15 residues. In germline, CDR1 is SGHRS, CDR2 YFSETQ. V dropped 2 bases and J dropped 2; count of bases not matched to a gene: 3. The CDR3 here is CASSLSGANTGELFF. As DNA, the CDR3 is TGCGCCAGCAGCTTAAGCGGGGCAAACACCGGGGAGCTGTTTTTT.

The CDR3, as DNA: TGTGCCAGCAGTTCCACGGGACTCGGGGATCAGCCCCAGCATTTT. Protein product: CASSSTGLGDQPQHF. The gene calls are TRBV28 and TRBJ1-5; tentative D call: TRBD1 (5 bases). The CDR3 is made up of 15 amino acids. Per the germline V gene, CDR1 is MDHEN and CDR2 is SYDVKM. Trimming removed 4 bases at V and 5 bases at J, with 15 bases between. Full variable domain (outside the CDR3, taken from reference TRBV28 and TRBJ1-5): DVKVTQSSRYLVKRTGEKVFLECVQDMDHENMFWYRQDPGLGLRLIYFSYDVKMKEKGDIPEGYSVSREKKERFSLILESASTNQTSMYLCASSSTGLGDQPQHFGDGTRLSIL.

This chain joins TRBV6-6 and TRBJ1-1; 7 bases line up with TRBD1. Unmatched junction bases numbered 8, after V lost 6 bases and J lost 4 bases. Germline V lookup: CDR1 MNHNY, CDR2 SVGAGI (reference sequence). The CDR3 loop spans 14 amino acids. The CDR3 DNA sequence: TGTGCCAGCAGGGCGGACAGGATTGGCACTGAAGCTTTCTTT. It yields the protein CASRADRIGTEAFF.

The V and J genes are TRBV2 and TRBJ1-2; 7 positions agree with TRBD1. J gave up 5 bases and V 2 bases, and 2 bases lay outside the gene matches. Germline V gene lookup returns CDR1 SNHLY and CDR2 FYNNEI. This CDR3 is 13 amino acids long. The CDR3 is CASSELQGYGYTF. The DNA for the CDR3 is TGTGCCAGCAGTGAACTACAGGGGTATGGCTACACCTTC.

The chain recombines TRBV7-2 with TRBJ2-7; TRBD2 matches at 11 bases. CDR3 length: 16 residues. With V trimmed by 1 base and J by 1 base, 3 bases remained unmatched. Germline CDR1 is SGHTA and CDR2 is FQGNSA. The CDR3 loop reads CASSLGVAGGSYEQYF. The CDR3 DNA reads TGTGCCAGCAGCTTAGGAGTAGCGGGAGGGTCCTACGAGCAGTACTTC.

The chain links TRBV7-8 to TRBJ2-7, with D possibly TRBD1 on 6 matching bases. Germline CDR1 reads SGHVS; CDR2 reads FQNEAQ. The CDR3 totals 14 residues. The germline V and J ends were trimmed by 7 bases and 4 bases, with 17 bases remaining between them. The CDR3: CASTSGQGFYEQYF. The CDR3 DNA sequence: TGTGCCAGCACATCCGGCCAGGGGTTTTACGAGCAGTACTTC.

The chain joins TRBV27 to TRBJ1-2; D remains unclear. Germline CDR1 is MNHEY and CDR2 is SMNVEV (reference sequence). With 3 bases removed from V and 8 bases from J, the gap between germline ends came to 13 bases. This CDR3 has 13 residues. The CDR3 loop reads CASSFVRAGGYTF. The DNA for the CDR3 is TGTGCCAGCAGTTTTGTGAGGGCGGGGGGCTACACCTTC.

On this clone itself: Compared with germline, one end of the junction differs, possibly owing to a read error. The V and J genes are TRBV28 and TRBJ2-7; 9 bases align to TRBD1. Germline loops: CDR1 MDHEN, CDR2 SYDVKM. This CDR3 contains 12 residues. The CDR3 nucleotides read TGTGCCAGCAGTGTCGGACAGGGGCGTTCCTATTTC. This codes for CASSVGQGRSYF.

The rearrangement joins TRBV5-1 to TRBJ2-2; D perhaps matches TRBD1 (5 bases). This CDR3 is 15 amino acids long. Germline CDR1 SGHRS, CDR2 YFSETQ. V was shortened by 0 bases and J by 1 base, with 7 bases between the two germline ends. The CDR3 spells CASSLGQLNTGELFF. The DNA for the CDR3 is TGCGCCAGCAGCTTGGGACAGCTGAACACCGGGGAGCTGTTTTTT.

The V call is TRBV9, the J call TRBJ1-4; 7 positions agree with TRBD1. This CDR3 is built from 16 residues. The V and J ends lost 0 bases and 5 bases, in that order; junction bases with no gene match: 7. Per the germline V gene, CDR1 is SGDLS and CDR2 is YYNGEE. CDR3 sequence (DNA): TGTGCCAGCAGCGTAGCTGGTGGACAGGCGAATGAAAAACTGTTTTTT. Translated, it gives CASSVAGGQANEKLFF.

The chain combines TRBV29-1 with TRBJ1-5; tentative D call: TRBD1 (6 bases). V lost 5 bases, J lost 4 bases, and 12 bases lay in between. Germline CDR1 reads SQVTM; CDR2 reads ANQGSEA. The CDR3 runs to 13 residues. In DNA, the CDR3 is TGCAGCGTTAGGACAGACCCGAATCAGCCCCAGCATTTT. Its protein product is CSVRTDPNQPQHF.

The chain joins TRBV19 to TRBJ2-3; a weak D match, TRBD1 (6 bases). V lost 5 bases, J lost 5 bases, and 11 bases lay in between. Germline-derived CDR1 and CDR2 are LNHDA and SQIVND (reference sequence). The CDR3 has 13 amino acids. CDR3 in DNA: TGTGCCAGTAGTCCCTTGACAGGAGATACGCAGTATTTT. Translation gives CASSPLTGDTQYF.